This paragraph reports one TCR beta chain. TCRdb processed the RT-PCR reads anew with MiXCR; each CDR3 protein has one entry. There are hundreds of thousands of distinct CDR3 sequences in the sample; 14% occur only once, and 3% to 4.5% lies in the top ten. CDR3 length: 16 amino acids. J was trimmed by 4 bases and V by 4 bases; bases with no gene match: 11. Germline lookup yields CDR1 SGHRS and CDR2 YFSETQ. Sequencing used memory CD4+ T cells from blood. The sequence derives from a female donor in good health, serving as a healthy control. The chain employs TRBV5-1 and TRBJ1-1; 9 bases are shared with TRBD1. The CDR3 bases are TGCGCCAGCAGCACCTCCTTACAGGGGGCAGGCACTGAAGCTTTCTTT. This encodes CASSTSLQGAGTEAFF.